This T cell receptor (beta chain) was captured in a study of long-term antiretroviral therapy in people with HIV. Survey-level immunoSEQ v3.0 assays were run. Generated by immunoSEQ multiplex PCR, the TCRdb table keeps only in-frame clones and is missing some. The table has 30,000 to 40,000 clones, about 80% seen once. This CDR3 region has 13 residues. The V gene's germline CDR1 is SGHNT and CDR2 YYREEE (reference sequence). Trimming took 4 bases from V and 12 from J, leaving 17 bases between them. V gene TRBV5-4 combines with J gene TRBJ2-1, with D perhaps matching TRBD2 (6 bases). This TCR was sampled from a man between 18 and 29 years old with HIV. Sequenced material: unsorted PBMCs, taken 0.6 years after starting antiretroviral therapy. The CDR3 is CASSPWTAEGQFF. Here the CDR3 DNA reads TGTGCCAGCAGCCCTTGGACGGCGGAGGGGCAGTTCTTC.